The clone carrying this T cell receptor beta chain was counted between two and nine times. This specimen comes from a study of T-cell memory formation after mild COVID-19. TCRdb redid the calling of the 5' RACE reads with MiXCR, one entry per CDR3 protein. The sample holds about 360,000 distinct CDR3 sequences, 13% seen once. Sequencing input: PBMCs or a T cell subset sorted from them (not recorded which). This receptor was taken from a man younger than 35 who had mild COVID-19 (a few samples of this study predate the infection). Cell type and time point are not known.

The CDR3 sequence is CASSVGRGTQPQHF. The CDR3 DNA reads as TGTGCCAGCAGTGTCGGGCGAGGGACTCAGCCCCAGCATTTT. The genes are TRBV2 and TRBJ1-5; D is perhaps TRBD1 (5 bases). There are 14 residues in the CDR3. The germline V and J ends were trimmed by 4 bases and 6 bases, with 13 bases remaining between them. Germline V gives CDR1 SNHLY, CDR2 FYNNEI.